This T cell receptor (beta chain) was sequenced during a study of memory CD4+ T cells and cytomegalovirus serostatus. This clone has more than one count but fewer than ten. The sort gate was single viable CD3+CD4+CD8-CD45RO+ cells for memory CD4+ T cells. Sequenced by immunoSEQ multiplex PCR; TCRdb stores in-frame clones only, minus some. The repertoire holds 50,000 to 65,000 clones, 60% to 80% seen once, with about 0.77% in the top ten. This CDR3 region has 15 residues. The germline gives CDR1 MDHEN, CDR2 SYDVKM. V was shortened by 2 bases and J by 1 base, with 11 bases between the two germline ends.

The receptor was isolated from an adult in good health and CMV-seronegative. The sequenced material came from memory CD4+ T cells from blood. The rearrangement joins TRBV28 to TRBJ2-5, with unresolved D. CDR3 in amino acids: CASSLLYRAQETQYF. The CDR3 region has the DNA TGTGCCAGCAGTTTACTTTACCGGGCCCAAGAGACCCAGTACTTC.